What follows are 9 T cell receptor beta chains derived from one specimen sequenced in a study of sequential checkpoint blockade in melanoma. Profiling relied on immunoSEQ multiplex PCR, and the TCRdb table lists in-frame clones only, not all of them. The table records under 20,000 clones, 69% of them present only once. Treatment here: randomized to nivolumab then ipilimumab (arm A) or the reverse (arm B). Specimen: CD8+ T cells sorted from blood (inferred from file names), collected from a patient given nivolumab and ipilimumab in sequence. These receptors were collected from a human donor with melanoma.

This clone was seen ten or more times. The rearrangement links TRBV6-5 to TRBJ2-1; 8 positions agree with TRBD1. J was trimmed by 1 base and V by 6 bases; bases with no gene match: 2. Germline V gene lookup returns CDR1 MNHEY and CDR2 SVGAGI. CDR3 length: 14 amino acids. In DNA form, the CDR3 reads TGTGCCAGCAGCCGACAGGGGTCCTACAATGAGCAGTTCTTC. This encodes CASSRQGSYNEQFF.

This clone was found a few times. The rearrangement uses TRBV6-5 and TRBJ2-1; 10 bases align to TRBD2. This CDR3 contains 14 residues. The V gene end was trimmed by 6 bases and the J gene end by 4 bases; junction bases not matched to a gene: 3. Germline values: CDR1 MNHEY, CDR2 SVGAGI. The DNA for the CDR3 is TGTGCCAGCAGGTCTAGCGGGAGATACAATGAGCAGTTCTTC. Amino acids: CASRSSGRYNEQFF.

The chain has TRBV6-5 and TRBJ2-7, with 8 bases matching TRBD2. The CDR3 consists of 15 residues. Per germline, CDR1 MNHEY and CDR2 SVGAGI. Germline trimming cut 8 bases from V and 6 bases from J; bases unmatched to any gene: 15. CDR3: CASGEQGGGPAEQYF. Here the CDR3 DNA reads TGTGCCAGCGGCGAACAGGGCGGGGGGCCGGCCGAGCAGTACTTC.

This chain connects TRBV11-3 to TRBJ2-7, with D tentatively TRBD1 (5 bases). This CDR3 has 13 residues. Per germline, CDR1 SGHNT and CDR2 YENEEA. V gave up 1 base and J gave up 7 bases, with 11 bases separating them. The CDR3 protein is CASSLGQGREQYF. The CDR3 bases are TGTGCCAGCAGCTTAGGCCAGGGAAGGGAGCAGTACTTC.

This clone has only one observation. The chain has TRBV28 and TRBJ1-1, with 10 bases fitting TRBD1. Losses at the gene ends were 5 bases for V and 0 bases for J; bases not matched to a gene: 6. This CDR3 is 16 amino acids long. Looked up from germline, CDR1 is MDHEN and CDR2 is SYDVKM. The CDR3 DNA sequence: TGTGCCAGCAGTCCAAAGACAGGGGGCTTGAACACTGAAGCTTTCTTT. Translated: CASSPKTGGLNTEAFF.

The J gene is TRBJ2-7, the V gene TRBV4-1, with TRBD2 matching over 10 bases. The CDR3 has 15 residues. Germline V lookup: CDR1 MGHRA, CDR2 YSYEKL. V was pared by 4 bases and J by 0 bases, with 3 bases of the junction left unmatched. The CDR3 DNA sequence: TGCGCCAGCAGCCGAGCGGGGGGGAGCTCCTACGAGCAGTACTTC. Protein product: CASSRAGGSSYEQYF.

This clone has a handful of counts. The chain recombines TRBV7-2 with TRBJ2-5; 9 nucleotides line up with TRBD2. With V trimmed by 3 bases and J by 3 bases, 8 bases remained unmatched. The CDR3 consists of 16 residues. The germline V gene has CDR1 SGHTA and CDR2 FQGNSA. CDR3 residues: CASSLVVGGGEETQYF. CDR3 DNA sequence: TGTGCCAGCAGCTTGGTCGTGGGCGGGGGGGAAGAGACCCAGTACTTC.

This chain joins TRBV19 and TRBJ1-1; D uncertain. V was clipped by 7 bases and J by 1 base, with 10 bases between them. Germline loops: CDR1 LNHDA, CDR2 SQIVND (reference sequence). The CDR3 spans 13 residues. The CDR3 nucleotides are TGTGCCAGTACCCTGGCGGGGAACACTGAAGCTTTCTTT. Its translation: CASTLAGNTEAFF.

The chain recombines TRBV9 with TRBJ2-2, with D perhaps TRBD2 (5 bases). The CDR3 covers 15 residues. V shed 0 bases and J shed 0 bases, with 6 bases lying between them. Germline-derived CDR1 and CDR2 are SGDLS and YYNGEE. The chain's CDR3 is CASSVDGANTGELFF. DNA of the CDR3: TGTGCCAGCAGCGTAGACGGGGCGAACACCGGGGAGCTGTTTTTT.